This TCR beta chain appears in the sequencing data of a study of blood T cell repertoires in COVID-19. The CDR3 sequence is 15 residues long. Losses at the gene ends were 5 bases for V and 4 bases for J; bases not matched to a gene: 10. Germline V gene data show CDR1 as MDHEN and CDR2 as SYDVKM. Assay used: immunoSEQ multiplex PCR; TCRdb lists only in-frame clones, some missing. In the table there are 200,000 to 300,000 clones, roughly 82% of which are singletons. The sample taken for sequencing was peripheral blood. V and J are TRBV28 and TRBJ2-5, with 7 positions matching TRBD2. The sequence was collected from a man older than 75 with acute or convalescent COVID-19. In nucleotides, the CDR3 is TGTGCCAGCAGTCCTCCGAAGCGGGGAAGAGAGACCCAGTACTTC. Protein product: CASSPPKRGRETQYF.